This T cell receptor (beta chain) was sequenced in a study of T cells expressing NK-cell markers. One entry per CDR3 protein, without DNA, is what TCRdb gives after re-calling the 5' RACE reads. The repertoire table contains about 550,000 distinct CDR3 sequences. Germline-derived CDR1 and CDR2 are SGDLS and YYNGEE. The CDR3 contains 15 residues. Input material: blood T cells: a sorted CD56 or NKG2C T cell subset, CD4+ or CD8+ T cells, or bulk PBMC T cells (not recorded which). The sequence came from a man younger than 30 in good health. The chain couples TRBV9 to TRBJ2-3. This CDR3 reads CASSVGLPITDTQYF. The entire variable domain, with the rest obtained from reference TRBV9 and TRBJ2-3, is as follows: DSGVTQTPKHLITATGQRVTLRCSPRSGDLSVYWYQQSLDQGLQFLIQYYNGEERAKGNILERFSAQQFPDLHSELNLSSLELGDSALYFCASSVGLPITDTQYFGPGTRLTVL.